This T cell receptor beta chain was retrieved from a study of cytomegalovirus exposure and HLA in healthy donors. General observations from the study: Reportedly, diagnosis of cytomegalovirus status by the classifier showed high specificity and sensitivity. The productive fraction for most TCR beta V segments was about 87% or about 30% in an earlier analysis.

V gave up 6 bases and J gave up 3 bases; unmatched junction bases: 4. CDR1 LNHDA and CDR2 SQIVND come from the germline V gene (reference sequence). The CDR3 covers 14 residues. A note on this clone: As yet, its antigen is unknown.

PCR involved 60 Vbeta and 13 Jbeta primers. Profiling relied on immunoSEQ multiplex PCR, and the TCRdb table lists in-frame clones only, not all of them. The data contain about 180,000 clones, 75% to 85% of them seen just once; the ten biggest clones take up around 1.2%. The chain combines TRBV19 with TRBJ2-2; 7 bases match TRBD1. This clonotype was obtained from a girl aged 2-10 years in good health and CMV-seropositive. Sequenced: PBMCs. The CDR3 loop is CASSTGEHTGELFF. The DNA of the CDR3 is TGTGCCAGTAGCACAGGGGAACACACCGGGGAGCTGTTTTTT.